This passage covers 10 T cell receptor beta chains from one sample sequenced in a study of blood T cell repertoires in COVID-19. Method: immunoSEQ multiplex PCR; TCRdb's copy keeps in-frame clones and lacks some. Among about 44,000 clones, about nine tenths were seen once, and the ten largest hold 15% to 19%. Sequencing was carried out using peripheral blood. The receptor source for this set is a man aged 70-80 years with active COVID-19.

The chain uses TRBV18 and TRBJ1-1; 10 bases are shared with TRBD1. J was trimmed by 10 bases and V by 6 bases; bases with no gene match: 11. There are 14 residues in the CDR3. Germline V gene lookup returns CDR1 KGHSH and CDR2 LQKENI. CDR3 protein: CASSSRETGGSAFF. CDR3 DNA: TGTGCCAGCTCGTCCCGGGAGACAGGGGGCTCAGCTTTCTTT.

This chain connects TRBV5-6 to TRBJ1-4; 7 nucleotides agree with TRBD1. The CDR3 spans 16 residues. Losses at the gene ends were 3 bases for V and 4 bases for J; bases not matched to a gene: 9. Germline-derived CDR1 and CDR2 are SGHDT and YYEEEE. The CDR3 loop reads CASSWRTGWGNEKLFF. CDR3 DNA sequence: TGTGCCAGCAGCTGGCGGACAGGTTGGGGTAATGAAAAACTGTTTTTT.

This clone was seen a handful of times. The chain is built from TRBV7-2 and TRBJ1-6; D gene uncertain. The CDR3 has 16 amino acids. Germline values: CDR1 SGHTA, CDR2 FQGNSA. V lost 3 bases, J lost 0 bases, and 9 bases lay in between. CDR3 protein: CASSLRKSSYNSPLHF. The CDR3, as DNA: TGTGCCAGCAGCTTGAGGAAAAGCTCCTATAATTCACCCCTCCACTTT. The full variable domain, completed using reference TRBV7-2 and TRBJ1-6, is GAGVSQSPSNKVTEKGKDVELRCDPISGHTALYWYRQSLGQGLEFLIYFQGNSAPDKSGLPSDRFSAERTGGSVSTLTIQRTQQEDSAVYLCASSLRKSSYNSPLHFGNGTRLTVT.

This chain connects TRBV18 to TRBJ2-7, with TRBD2 matching over 7 bases. J gave up 5 bases and V 5 bases, and 15 bases lay outside the gene matches. CDR1 and CDR2 (germline): KGHSH, LQKENI. The CDR3 is 16 residues long. CDR3 coding DNA: TGTGCCAGCTCAACGCGTAGCGGGTCGGACGGCGACGAGCAGTACTTC. It yields the protein CASSTRSGSDGDEQYF.

The V gene is TRBV6-1, the J gene TRBJ2-1; 7 bases fit TRBD1. V gave up 3 bases and J gave up 0 bases; unmatched junction bases: 5. The CDR3 consists of 16 residues. CDR1 MNHNS and CDR2 SASEGT come from the germline V gene. This CDR3 reads CASSDETGVSYNEQFF. CDR3 bases: TGTGCCAGCAGTGATGAAACAGGGGTCTCCTACAATGAGCAGTTCTTC.

This clone was seen more than once but under ten times. The CDR3 sequence: CASSARVDSYNSPLHF. DNA for the CDR3: TGTGCCAGCAGCGCGAGGGTAGATTCCTATAATTCACCCCTCCACTTT. The chain uses TRBV9 and TRBJ1-6; D ambiguous. CDR3 size: 16 residues. CDR1 SGDLS and CDR2 YYNGEE come from the germline V gene. V dropped 3 bases and J dropped 1 base, with 11 bases sitting between them.

CDR3 protein: CASSLAGTSYNEQFF. CDR3 nucleotide sequence: TGTGCCAGCAGCTTAGCCGGGACTAGTTACAATGAGCAGTTCTTC. This chain connects TRBV7-2 to TRBJ2-1, with TRBD2 matching over 8 bases. The CDR3 has 15 amino acids. In germline, CDR1 is SGHTA, CDR2 FQGNSA. Trimming removed 0 bases from V and 4 bases from J; junction bases left unmatched: 2. The full variable domain, in which reference TRBV7-2 and TRBJ2-1 provide the parts outside the CDR3, is GAGVSQSPSNKVTEKGKDVELRCDPISGHTALYWYRQSLGQGLEFLIYFQGNSAPDKSGLPSDRFSAERTGGSVSTLTIQRTQQEDSAVYLCASSLAGTSYNEQFFGPGTRLTVL.

V usage is TRBV19 and J usage is TRBJ1-4; D uncertain. The CDR3 runs to 13 residues. Germline CDR1 and CDR2: LNHDA and SQIVND (reference sequence). The V end was cut by 7 bases, the J end by 6 bases, with 12 bases between. CDR3 in amino acids: CASKRVIDEKLFF. As DNA, the CDR3 is TGTGCCAGTAAGAGGGTAATCGATGAAAAACTGTTTTTT.

This chain links TRBV19 with TRBJ1-4, with D possibly matching TRBD1 (5 bases). Germline assignment: CDR1 LNHDA and CDR2 SQIVND (reference sequence). Trimming cost V 5 bases and J 0 bases, with 13 bases left between them. The CDR3 totals 16 residues. CDR3 nucleotides: TGTGCCAGTAGTTTGGGGCCTGTCTCAACTAATGAAAAACTGTTTTTT. It codes for CASSLGPVSTNEKLFF.

The chain employs TRBV19 and TRBJ1-5; TRBD1 matches 7 bases. Germline lookup yields CDR1 LNHDA and CDR2 SQIVND (reference sequence). With 5 bases clipped from V and 5 bases from J, the junction kept 6 bases outside the gene matches. The CDR3 length is 14 residues. The CDR3 here is CASSPGQYYQPQHF. The CDR3 DNA follows: TGTGCCAGTAGTCCGGGACAGTATTATCAGCCCCAGCATTTT. The full variable domain, in which reference TRBV19 and TRBJ1-5 provide the parts outside the CDR3, is DGGITQSPKYLFRKEGQNVTLSCEQNLNHDAMYWYRQDPGQGLRLIYYSQIVNDFQKGDIAEGYSVSREKKESFPLTVTSAQKNPTAFYLCASSPGQYYQPQHFGDGTRLSIL.